This T cell receptor beta chain was recovered during a study of blood T cell repertoires in COVID-19. Study-wide context: Acute and convalescent COVID-19 samples came from the United States, Italy and Spain. Nucleic acid was either cDNA or gDNA, and it came from T cells, B-cell-depleted T cells, or PBMCs.

The CDR3 has 19 amino acids. Looked up from germline, CDR1 is LGHDT and CDR2 is YNNKEL (reference sequence). Deletions cut 5 bases from V and 0 bases from J, with 26 bases between. Repertoires were generated with immunoSEQ multiplex PCR, while TCRdb's copy carries only in-frame clones and drops some. The table records over 200,000 clones, 84% of them present only once. This receptor was taken from a woman aged 80 or older with active or convalescent COVID-19. Sequencing was carried out using peripheral blood. The gene calls are TRBV3-1 (or the pseudogene TRBV3-2) and TRBJ2-7; D perhaps matches TRBD2 (7 bases). Here the CDR3 reads CASSWERGGRDRYSYEQYF. CDR3 bases: TGTGCCAGCAGCTGGGAGAGGGGGGGCCGAGACCGTTACTCCTACGAGCAGTACTTC.